This T cell receptor (beta chain) was captured by sequencing in a study of cytomegalovirus exposure and HLA in healthy donors. About the study: Out of a few hundred genotyped donors, about 80% belonged to the Caucasian-associated ancestry cluster. Whole-study findings and limits: Presence/absence comparisons presumed near-even sequencing depth among donors. A later analysis found TCR association rates differed by HLA locus, highest for DRB1 and lowest for HLA-C.

PCR was performed using 60 Vbeta and 13 Jbeta primers. In the study's own analysis: Later reanalysis found 80 million or so unique TCR beta chains, around 9.9 million of them shared. Assay used: immunoSEQ multiplex PCR; TCRdb lists only in-frame clones, some missing. For V, J and clone size, that table is used; D and trimming come from the DNA. The table records some 74,000 clones, 65% to 70% of them present only once. About this clone itself: Its antigen is still unknown.

Sequenced material: PBMCs. The TCR was taken from a man aged 40-50 years in good health and CMV-seropositive.

In DNA form, the CDR3 reads TGTGCCAGCAGCTTAGGGGGACTAGCGGACGCCTACAATGAGCAGTTCTTC. Translation gives CASSLGGLADAYNEQFF. The V call is TRBV11-3, the J call TRBJ2-1; TRBD2 matches at 11 bases. This CDR3 contains 17 residues. Germline CDR1 and CDR2: SGHNT and YENEEA. The trim removed 1 base at V and 2 bases at J, leaving 4 bases unmatched.